Below are 24 T cell receptor beta chains sequenced from a single sample in a study of response to subunit inactivated influenza vaccine. TCRdb re-called the RT-PCR reads through MiXCR, storing one row per CDR3 protein. Of around 480,000 distinct CDR3 sequences listed, about a tenth were seen once; the top ten hold about an eighth. The material sequenced was PBMCs from blood, taken roughly 6 weeks after vaccination. Receptor source: a man aged 50-60 years who received an inactivated influenza vaccine.

This clonotype has only a few counts. The chain uses TRBV27 and TRBJ1-2; TRBD1 aligns across 9 bases. CDR3 length: 15 amino acids. CDR1 is MNHEY, CDR2 SMNVEV, per germline (reference sequence). J was trimmed by 0 bases and V by 7 bases; bases with no gene match: 6. CDR3: CASKTGGLTNYGYTF. CDR3 sequence (DNA): TGTGCCAGCAAGACAGGGGGGCTAACTAACTATGGCTACACCTTC.

On this clonotype itself: The DNA is omitted, as the CDR3 cannot be located on it reliably, and the CDR3 follows TCRdb's listing. The chain recombines TRBV20-1 with TRBJ1-5. The germline gives CDR1 DFQATT, CDR2 SNEGSKA (reference sequence). The CDR3 spans 15 residues, counting both ends. CDR3 sequence reads: CSARRTSLDNQPQHF.

This clonotype has more than one count but fewer than ten. The chain is built from TRBV20-1 and TRBJ2-7; TRBD1 matches 7 bases. The CDR3 has 14 amino acids. The junction had 9 bases not matched to a gene; V was cut back by 1 base and J by 6 bases. Germline values: CDR1 DFQATT, CDR2 SNEGSKA (reference sequence). As DNA, the CDR3 is TGCAGTGCTAGAGCAGGCGACAGGGTAACCGAGCAGTACTTC. It codes for CSARAGDRVTEQYF.

This clonotype was counted a few times. V gene TRBV7-3 combines with J gene TRBJ2-1; 8 nucleotides align to TRBD2. This CDR3 has 16 amino acids. Germline V gives CDR1 SGHTA, CDR2 FQGTGA. V lost 4 bases and J lost 0; bases outside the gene matches: 5. The CDR3 loop reads CASSSTGTSSYNEQFF. CDR3 nucleotides: TGTGCCAGCAGCTCCACCGGGACTAGCTCCTACAATGAGCAGTTCTTC.

In this sample, this clonotype turned up many times. This chain joins TRBV4-2 and TRBJ1-4; D call uncertain. CDR1 is LGHNA and CDR2 is YNFKEQ in the germline V gene. This CDR3 has 15 amino acids. Trimming took 1 base from V and 3 from J, leaving 9 bases between them. The CDR3, as DNA: TGTGCCAGCAGCCAAGTGTCTGCACCTAATGAAAAACTGTTTTTT. Its translation: CASSQVSAPNEKLFF.

V and J are TRBV20-1 and TRBJ1-6, with D perhaps TRBD1 (6 bases). Trimming stripped 7 bases from V and 6 bases from J, with 13 bases between. Germline V lookup: CDR1 DFQATT, CDR2 SNEGSKA (reference sequence). The length of the CDR3 is 13 residues. Written as DNA, the CDR3 is TGCAGTGTCAAGGGGGTCTTTAATTCACCCCTCCACTTT. Protein: CSVKGVFNSPLHF.

This sequence joins TRBV4-3 and TRBJ2-7, with D unclear. From germline, CDR1 is LGHNA and CDR2 YSLEER. With 0 bases removed from V and 7 bases from J, the gap between germline ends came to 7 bases. This CDR3 spans 12 amino acids. This chain's CDR3 is CASSQDQGEQYF. The DNA of the CDR3 is TGCGCCAGCAGCCAAGACCAAGGGGAGCAGTACTTC.

This clonotype was seen a few times. The rearrangement uses TRBV7-2 and TRBJ1-4; weak D call: TRBD1 (5 bases). V was shortened by 0 bases and J by 8 bases, with 13 bases between the two germline ends. In germline, CDR1 is SGHTA, CDR2 FQGNSA. This CDR3 is 15 amino acids long. The CDR3, as DNA: TGTGCCAGCAGCTTAGCAGGGTTTGGGGGAGAAAAACTGTTTTTT. As protein: CASSLAGFGGEKLFF.

The CDR3 DNA follows: TGCAGTGCTAGGGGAGGGAATGGAAACACCATATATTTT. The encoded protein is CSARGGNGNTIYF. The gene calls are TRBV20-1 and TRBJ1-3, with D hard to call. Germline V gives CDR1 DFQATT, CDR2 SNEGSKA (reference sequence). CDR3 length: 13 amino acids. V was shortened by 3 bases and J by 3 bases, with 9 bases between the two germline ends.

There are a few counts of this clonotype. The rearrangement uses TRBV20-1 and TRBJ2-2; 9 bases map to TRBD1. Trimming removed 0 bases from V and 6 bases from J; junction bases left unmatched: 8. Germline CDR1 is DFQATT and CDR2 is SNEGSKA (reference sequence). This CDR3 is built from 16 residues. The CDR3 region is CSARDTGQGPPGELFF. The CDR3 DNA reads as TGCAGTGCTAGAGATACGGGACAGGGACCGCCCGGGGAGCTGTTTTTT.

This clonotype was recorded a few times. The chain has TRBV20-1 and TRBJ2-1; D gene uncertain. The CDR3 runs to 11 residues. The V and J ends lost 6 bases and 5 bases respectively, with 8 bases between them. CDR1 is DFQATT, CDR2 SNEGSKA, per germline (reference sequence). CDR3 DNA sequence: TGCAGTGCCTCGCTCAACAATGAGCAGTTCTTC. It yields the protein CSASLNNEQFF.

This rearrangement joins TRBV5-1 to TRBJ2-1; 7 bases align to TRBD2. CDR1 and CDR2 from the germline V gene are SGHRS and YFSETQ. The CDR3 has 14 amino acids. The ends lost 4 bases at V and 9 bases at J; junction bases unmatched: 10. The CDR3 DNA reads as TGCGCCAGCAGCCCAGGACTAGAACGCGGTGAGCAGTTCTTC. Amino acid sequence: CASSPGLERGEQFF.

This clonotype was counted between two and nine times. CDR3 in DNA: TGTGCCAGCAGCCCCTGGTGGGCGGGGGAGGCCACCTACAATGAGCAGTTCTTC. Protein sequence: CASSPWWAGEATYNEQFF. The J gene is TRBJ2-1, the V gene TRBV4-2; 7 positions agree with TRBD2. The CDR3 runs to 18 residues. J was trimmed by 2 bases and V by 4 bases; bases with no gene match: 14. CDR1 LGHNA and CDR2 YNFKEQ come from the germline V gene.

The chain employs TRBV4-3 and TRBJ2-3; D is perhaps TRBD1 (5 bases). Trimming took 0 bases from V and 9 from J, leaving 19 bases between them. The CDR3 is 16 amino acids. Germline CDR1 is LGHNA and CDR2 is YSLEER. The CDR3 nucleotides read TGCGCCAGCAGCCAAGATGGCCAGGGTATTATAGAGACGCAGTATTTT. Its translation: CASSQDGQGIIETQYF.

This clonotype was counted only a few times. V gene TRBV12-3 or TRBV12-4 combines with J gene TRBJ2-5, with a tentative D call TRBD2 (6 bases). The CDR3 has 14 amino acids. V was trimmed by 5 bases and J by 1 base, leaving 11 bases between them. The CDR3 sequence is CASSQRRGQETQYF. CDR3 DNA sequence: TGTGCCAGCAGTCAGAGGCGGGGCCAAGAGACCCAGTACTTC.

This clonotype was counted a few times. At one end, the junction sequence differs from germline, possibly due to a read error. The CDR3 region is CSARDRRGGYTF. The CDR3 nucleotides are TGCAGTGCGAGAGACAGGAGGGGCGGCTACACCTTC. The chain combines TRBV20-1 with TRBJ1-2; D might be TRBD1 (6 bases). Germline V CDR1 and CDR2: DFQATT, SNEGSKA (reference sequence). The CDR3 extends over 12 amino acids.

The genes are TRBV9 and TRBJ2-3; 7 bases align to TRBD2. Trimming cost V 2 bases and J 6 bases; bases outside gene matches: 12. CDR1 is SGDLS and CDR2 is YYNGEE in the germline V gene. The CDR3 contains 16 residues. The CDR3 protein is CASSVFPREVFDTQYF. DNA for the CDR3: TGTGCCAGCAGCGTCTTTCCCCGGGAGGTGTTTGATACGCAGTATTTT.

This clonotype was detected only a few times. V gene TRBV2 combines with J gene TRBJ2-1; no clear D. Trimming removed 4 bases at V and 7 bases at J, with 20 bases between. CDR1 SNHLY and CDR2 FYNNEI come from the germline V gene. This CDR3 has 16 amino acids. The CDR3 is CASSGPPDTSQNEQFF. The CDR3 DNA follows: TGTGCCAGCAGTGGACCCCCTGACACCTCACAAAATGAGCAGTTCTTC.

This clonotype was recorded a few times. The genes are TRBV28 and TRBJ2-3; perhaps D is TRBD1 or TRBD2 (5 bases each). This CDR3 region has 15 residues. Germline V gene sequence: CDR1 MDHEN, CDR2 SYDVKM. The V gene lost 6 bases and the J gene lost 2 bases, with 15 bases spanning the gap. In DNA form, the CDR3 reads TGTGCCAGCAGCCGAGGGGTGACACACACAGATACGCAGTATTTT. This sequence encodes CASSRGVTHTDTQYF.

In this sample, this clonotype turned up a few times. This chain joins TRBV12-3 or TRBV12-4 and TRBJ2-3, with D possibly matching TRBD2 (6 bases). The V end lost 4 bases, the J end lost 1 base, and 12 bases lay between the germline ends. This CDR3 spans 15 amino acids. The CDR3 DNA sequence: TGTGCCAGCAGTTGGAGCGGCGGGGGCACAGATACGCAGTATTTT. Translated: CASSWSGGGTDTQYF.

This clonotype has a count of ten or more. The rearrangement links TRBV4-3 to TRBJ1-2, with D possibly TRBD1 on 5 matching bases. Germline V gives CDR1 LGHNA, CDR2 YSLEER. The CDR3 length is 15 residues. The germline V and J ends were trimmed by 0 bases and 4 bases, with 12 bases remaining between them. CDR3 sequence: CASSQDGGDGYGYTF. In DNA, the CDR3 is TGCGCCAGCAGCCAAGACGGGGGAGATGGCTATGGCTACACCTTC.

This clonotype was detected a few times. The gene calls are TRBV24-1 and TRBJ2-3; the D is unclear. The germline gives CDR1 KGHDR, CDR2 SFDVKD. The V end lost 1 base, the J end lost 10 bases, and 11 bases lay between the germline ends. The CDR3 runs to 13 residues. The DNA of the CDR3 is TGTGCCACCAGTGATTTCGGTCCGGGCCCGCAGTATTTT. It yields the protein CATSDFGPGPQYF.

This clonotype was picked up many times. The V and J genes are TRBV7-9 and TRBJ2-3; no firm D call. The CDR3 totals 15 residues. Trimming took 6 bases from V and 1 from J, leaving 14 bases between them. Germline V gene data show CDR1 as SEHNR and CDR2 as FQNEAQ (reference sequence). The DNA for the CDR3 is TGTGCCAGCAGTTTTGGGCGGCACGGCACAGATACGCAGTATTTT. It yields the protein CASSFGRHGTDTQYF.

This clonotype was detected a few times. This sequence joins TRBV5-6 and TRBJ2-5; 7 bases agree with TRBD1. CDR1 and CDR2 (germline): SGHDT, YYEEEE. There are 14 residues in the CDR3. V dropped 4 bases and J dropped 5; count of bases not matched to a gene: 8. The CDR3, as DNA: TGTGCCAGCAGCGTTGACAGGGTCTACGAGACCCAGTACTTC. It encodes CASSVDRVYETQYF. Complete variable domain (other parts from reference TRBV5-6 and TRBJ2-5): DAGVTQSPTHLIKTRGQQVTLRCSPKSGHDTVSWYQQALGQGPQFIFQYYEEEERQRGNFPDRFSGHQFPNYSSELNVNALLLGDSALYLCASSVDRVYETQYFGPGTRLLVL.